This entry is about one T cell receptor beta chain. The entry originates in a study of T cell clonotyping in hematopoietic cell transplantation. Study as a whole: Pretransplant recipient samples were taken after cytoreduction.

The sample's time point: recipient sample about 28 days before transplant, after cytoreduction. The protocol was immunoSEQ multiplex PCR, while the TCRdb copy is restricted to in-frame clones and leaves out a portion. This table has roughly 27,000 clones, roughly 84% appearing once. This receptor was identified in a woman aged 55-70 years with acute myeloid leukemia. Some clones in this sample may be carry-over from other donors' samples. The input for sequencing was peripheral blood mononuclear cells, taken before stem cell transplant.

CDR3 nucleotides: TGTGCCAGCAGCAATCGGGAGGGAACCCCCACAGATACGCAGTATTTT. Its translation: CASSNREGTPTDTQYF. V gene TRBV21-1 combines with J gene TRBJ2-3; the table's D call, TRBD2, has no DNA check behind it. TRBV21-1 is a recognized pseudogene. The CDR3 extends over 16 amino acids.